The rows below give T cell receptor beta chains drawn from one sample of a study of T cell changes during pregnancy in multiple sclerosis. Clones were sequenced by immunoSEQ multiplex PCR, and TCRdb holds only the in-frame ones, with some missing. The sample includes 100,000 or so clones, 90% of them seen just once. Sequencing used peripheral blood, obtained in the second trimester of pregnancy. These receptors all come from a female donor in good health, enrolled as a control in a pregnancy study. Each CDR3 is given with its conserved first and last residue. A D gene is named only where the DNA matches it firmly. Clone size is stated in some rows and not others, as once, few, many or a class when expanded.

cdr3_nt cdr3_aa j_call d_call clone_size cdr3_length v_call
TGTGCCTTGACAGGGGGAACAGATACGCAGTATTTT CALTGGTDTQYF TRBJ2-3 TRBD1 - 12 TRBV30
TGTGCCAGCAGCTTGGACCCACAGCGGGGAAACACCATATATTTT CASSLDPQRGNTIYF TRBJ1-3 - - 15 TRBV5-4
TGTGCCAGCAGCCTCGGGGGTAGTCGAGAAAAACTGTTTTTT CASSLGGSREKLFF TRBJ1-4 - - 14 TRBV6-6
TGTGCCAGCCTGGTGGAGGGCCCCGGTTCACCCCTCCACTTT CASLVEGPGSPLHF TRBJ1-6 - - 14 TRBV2
TGTGCCAGCAGCTTAGGGCTTGGCTACACCTTC CASSLGLGYTF TRBJ1-2 - - 11 TRBV7-9
TGTGCCAGCAGCCCAGGGGCAGGCGTCTATGGCTACACCTTC CASSPGAGVYGYTF TRBJ1-2 - once 14 TRBV14
TGTGCCAGCAGTTTAGCCTTTAACAGGGCCGCTTTCTTT CASSLAFNRAAFF TRBJ1-1 - - 13 TRBV27
TGTGCCAGCAGTGAATACGGCGGGAGGGGCGATGAGCAGTTCTTC CASSEYGGRGDEQFF TRBJ2-1 TRBD2 once 15 TRBV6-1
TGTGCCAGCAGCGCAAACAGGGGGCCCGTTAATGAAAAACTGTTTTTT CASSANRGPVNEKLFF TRBJ1-4 TRBD1 - 16 TRBV11-2
TGTGCCAGCAGCTTAGATCTAAGCGGGAGGGCCTATGAGCAGTTCTTC CASSLDLSGRAYEQFF TRBJ2-1 TRBD2 - 16 TRBV11-2
TGTGCCAGCAGTATACAGGGTCACAATCAGCCCCAGCATTTT CASSIQGHNQPQHF TRBJ1-5 - - 14 TRBV28
TGTGCCAGCACGCCACAGGGGTTTAGGCAGCCCCAGCATTTT CASTPQGFRQPQHF TRBJ1-5 TRBD1 - 14 TRBV28
TGTGCCACCAGCAGAGGCCCCCTCCAGCGGGAGGATCCCGTTACGCAGTATTTT CATSRGPLQREDPVTQYF TRBJ2-3 TRBD2 - 18 TRBV15
TGTGCCAGCAGCCAACCCGGACTAGCGTCCAAGGAGACCCAGTACTTC CASSQPGLASKETQYF TRBJ2-5 TRBD2 - 16 TRBV7-9
TGTGCCAGCAGCCAATCGCCGGGACAGGGGGTGCAGTACTTC CASSQSPGQGVQYF TRBJ2-7 TRBD1 - 14 TRBV7-7
TGTGCCAGCAGTTACTCGGGGGGAGATCAGCCCCAGCATTTT CASSYSGGDQPQHF TRBJ1-5 - - 14 TRBV6-5
TGTGCCAGCAGGCCCGACGGTCTGCGGTCAGCTTTCTTT CASRPDGLRSAFF TRBJ1-1 - - 13 TRBV7-2
TGTGCCAGCAGCGCCCCCGGGGGGAGGGAGACCCAGTACTTC CASSAPGGRETQYF TRBJ2-5 TRBD2 - 14 TRBV9
TGCGCCAGCAGCTTCATACTAGCGGGGCACAATGAGCAGTTCTTC CASSFILAGHNEQFF TRBJ2-1 TRBD2 - 15 TRBV5-1
TGTGCCAGCAGCTTAAGTCGCGTCCACCGAGATACGCAGTATTTT CASSLSRVHRDTQYF TRBJ2-3 - - 15 TRBV7-6
TGTGCTAGCAGCTTAGGGGCAGGGGCAGATACGCAGTATTTT CASSLGAGADTQYF TRBJ2-3 - - 14 TRBV7-7
TGCGCCAGCAGCTTGGACCTAGCGGGCTTTCCGAACACCGGGGAGCTGTTTTTT CASSLDLAGFPNTGELFF TRBJ2-2 TRBD2 - 18 TRBV5-1
TGCGCCAGCAGCCTTTTAGCGGGAGCGGCGGGCGAGCAGTACTTC CASSLLAGAAGEQYF TRBJ2-7 TRBD2 - 15 TRBV5-1
TGCGCCAGCAGCCCGGCCGGAGGGGCGAGGGATACTGAAGCTTTCTTT CASSPAGGARDTEAFF TRBJ1-1 - - 16 TRBV5-1
TGTGCCAGCAGCTCAGGGGCAGGATTTGGTGAAGCTTTCTTT CASSSGAGFGEAFF TRBJ1-1 - - 14 TRBV6-1
TGTGCCAGCAGTTTATGGAGGAGGGCCACTGAAGCTTTCTTT CASSLWRRATEAFF TRBJ1-1 - - 14 TRBV28
TGTGCCAGCACAAGGGACAGGGGGTGGTATGGCTACACCTTC CASTRDRGWYGYTF TRBJ1-2 TRBD1 - 14 TRBV6-5
TGTGCCAGCAGTTACTCAGGGGCGTTCTCCTACGAGCAGTACTTC CASSYSGAFSYEQYF TRBJ2-7 - - 15 TRBV6-5
TGTGCCAGCAGCTTTTCCGGGACAGGGGGCTCCGTAAATCGACCCCTCCACTTT CASSFSGTGGSVNRPLHF TRBJ1-6 TRBD1 few 18 TRBV5-6
TGTGCCAGCAGCTTAGGCCCGGGCGGGGAGTACTTC CASSLGPGGEYF TRBJ2-5 - few 12 TRBV7-2
TGTGCCAGCAGTTACTCGAGGACAGGGGGTGGAAACACCATATATTTT CASSYSRTGGGNTIYF TRBJ1-3 TRBD1 - 16 TRBV6-5
TGTGCCAGCAGTTACCCCGGGAGGGGGCACGAGCAGTACTTC CASSYPGRGHEQYF TRBJ2-7 - - 14 TRBV28
TGTGCCAGTAGTATGGCCGGGCGGTTGTGGGAGCTCATGAACACTGAAGCTTTCTTT CASSMAGRLWELMNTEAFF TRBJ1-1 - - 19 TRBV19
TGCGCCAGCAGCCAATGGGGGGGCGGCACAGATACGCAGTATTTT CASSQWGGGTDTQYF TRBJ2-3 - once 15 TRBV4-1
TGTGCCTGGAGTGCCCTGATGGCGGGGGGCTATGGCTACACCTTC CAWSALMAGGYGYTF TRBJ1-2 - - 15 TRBV30
TGTGCCAGCAGCTTCAGGGGTGGGACCCAGTACTTC CASSFRGGTQYF TRBJ2-5 - - 12 TRBV7-2
TGTGCCAGCAGCTTGGGGTGGGACTGGTCCTACGAGCAGTACTTC CASSLGWDWSYEQYF TRBJ2-7 - once 15 TRBV5-5
TGTGCCAGCAGCCGGGGACAGCAGTACCAAGAGACCCAGTACTTC CASSRGQQYQETQYF TRBJ2-5 TRBD1 - 15 TRBV7-9
TGTGCCAGCAGCTTAGGGGTTAGCGGGAGCTCCGAGCAGTACTTC CASSLGVSGSSEQYF TRBJ2-7 TRBD2 - 15 TRBV7-2
TGTGCCAGTAGTCGGACAGGGGCCCACGAAAAACTGTTTTTT CASSRTGAHEKLFF TRBJ1-4 TRBD1 few 14 TRBV19
TGCAGCGCGGAACAGGGGGCCGGAGGAGCAGATACGCAGTATTTT CSAEQGAGGADTQYF TRBJ2-3 TRBD1 - 15 TRBV29-1
TGTGCCAGCAGCCGTTCGTCACTACTTAATGAAAAACTGTTTTTT CASSRSSLLNEKLFF TRBJ1-4 - - 15 TRBV27
TGCGCCAGCAGCTTGGCGGTGACAGGGAGCACCGGGGAGCTGTTTTTT CASSLAVTGSTGELFF TRBJ2-2 TRBD1 - 16 TRBV5-1
TGTGCCAGCAGTTCTGTCCACGAGCAGTACTTC CASSSVHEQYF TRBJ2-7 - few 11 TRBV28
TGCGCCAGCAGCCCCCCCACTAGCGGGGGCTCCTACGAGCAGTACTTC CASSPPTSGGSYEQYF TRBJ2-7 TRBD2 - 16 TRBV4-1
TGTGCCAGCTCAATTACAGGGCATGGCAATCAGCCCCAGCATTTT CASSITGHGNQPQHF TRBJ1-5 - - 15 TRBV18
TGTGCCAGCAGTGAATATTATGGAGGAGTGAACACTGAAGCTTTCTTT CASSEYYGGVNTEAFF TRBJ1-1 - - 16 TRBV6-1
TGTGCCACCAGCAGAGATCCATCAGGGGGAGACACCGGGGAGCTGTTTTTT CATSRDPSGGDTGELFF TRBJ2-2 TRBD1 - 17 TRBV15
TGCGCCAGCAGCCTCCGGACTCGGATAAGCACAGATACGCAGTATTTT CASSLRTRISTDTQYF TRBJ2-3 - - 16 TRBV4-3
TGTGCCAGCAGGACAGGGACGGGGTCAGACTACAATGAGCAGTTCTTC CASRTGTGSDYNEQFF TRBJ2-1 TRBD1 - 16 TRBV7-9
TGTGCCAGCAGCACCCGACTAGCGGGGGGCCCAGATACGCAGTATTTT CASSTRLAGGPDTQYF TRBJ2-3 TRBD2 - 16 TRBV11-2
TGTGCCAGCAGCTTGACACAGGGGACCCTCAGACAGCCCCAGCATTTT CASSLTQGTLRQPQHF TRBJ1-5 TRBD1 - 16 TRBV7-2
TGTGCCAGCAATCTCAGGGGAAGCAATCAGCCCCAGCATTTT CASNLRGSNQPQHF TRBJ1-5 - - 14 TRBV6-1
TGCGCCAGCCATACCGGGACTAGCGGGGGAATCGGGGAGCTGTTTTTT CASHTGTSGGIGELFF TRBJ2-2 TRBD2 - 16 TRBV5-1